These 32 T cell receptor beta chains were sequenced from one sample in a study of OX40 agonist ivuxolimab in advanced cancers. Using immunoSEQ multiplex PCR, the repertoire was profiled, and TCRdb retains in-frame clones only, with some absent. The table records around 94,000 clones, about 93% of them present only once. This sample comprised CD4+ or CD8+ T cells sorted from blood, obtained in a trial of the OX40 agonist ivuxolimab. These receptors were taken from an adult with an advanced solid tumor such as melanoma, head and neck, liver or kidney cancer.

V gene TRBV5-1 combines with J gene TRBJ2-7; D is uncertain. The CDR3 totals 14 residues. Trimming left V 0 bases short and J 5 bases short, with 12 bases between. Germline assignment: CDR1 SGHRS and CDR2 YFSETQ. This chain's CDR3 is CASSLDTFGDEQYF. For the CDR3, the DNA is TGCGCCAGCAGCTTGGACACGTTTGGGGACGAGCAGTACTTC.

This rearrangement joins TRBV7-9 to TRBJ1-4; D may be TRBD1 (5 bases). Germline V gene sequence: CDR1 SEHNR, CDR2 FQNEAQ (reference sequence). V was trimmed by 5 bases and J by 2 bases, leaving 12 bases between them. The CDR3 contains 15 residues. The CDR3 region has the DNA TGTGCCAGCAGCGCGCAGGGTTCCACTAATGAAAAACTGTTTTTT. Amino acid sequence: CASSAQGSTNEKLFF.

The chain joins TRBV28 to TRBJ2-1; the match to TRBD2 covers 7 bases. The CDR3 spans 15 residues. With 3 bases clipped from V and 5 bases from J, the junction kept 7 bases outside the gene matches. Germline V CDR1 and CDR2: MDHEN, SYDVKM. Written as DNA, the CDR3 is TGTGCCAGCAGTTTGCTTCTAGCGGCCCACAATGAGCAGTTCTTC. Translated, it gives CASSLLLAAHNEQFF.

The V and J genes are TRBV7-2 and TRBJ2-7; TRBD2 matches 8 bases. The germline V gene encodes CDR1 SGHTA and CDR2 FQGNSA. V dropped 5 bases and J dropped 0; count of bases not matched to a gene: 3. This CDR3 contains 14 residues. CDR3 residues: CASSRLALSYEQYF. The CDR3 region has the DNA TGTGCCAGCAGCCGACTAGCGCTCTCCTACGAGCAGTACTTC.

This sequence joins TRBV7-9 and TRBJ2-7, with 8 bases fitting TRBD2. Germline trimming cut 4 bases from V and 0 bases from J; bases unmatched to any gene: 8. This CDR3 has 16 amino acids. Germline CDR1 is SEHNR and CDR2 is FQNEAQ (reference sequence). CDR3 sequence: CASSSTREGRSYEQYF. CDR3 bases: TGTGCCAGCAGCTCAACTCGGGAGGGCCGCTCCTACGAGCAGTACTTC.

The chain employs TRBV9 and TRBJ2-3; D unresolved. The CDR3 spans 14 residues. The V end lost 0 bases, the J end lost 0 bases, and 5 bases lay between the germline ends. Germline CDR1 is SGDLS and CDR2 is YYNGEE. CDR3 sequence: CASSVGPSTDTQYF. The CDR3 DNA is TGTGCCAGCAGCGTAGGACCGAGCACAGATACGCAGTATTTT.

The chain has TRBV7-2 and TRBJ2-3, with unresolved D. This CDR3 has 12 amino acids. Germline V gene data show CDR1 as SGHTA and CDR2 as FQGNSA. With 6 bases removed from V and 2 bases from J, the gap between germline ends came to 6 bases. The CDR3: CASRLVTDTQYF. The CDR3 coding sequence is TGTGCCAGCAGATTGGTCACAGATACGCAGTATTTT.

J is TRBJ1-1 and V is TRBV5-1, with TRBD1 as a possible D gene (6 bases). The CDR3 is made up of 16 amino acids. Germline values: CDR1 SGHRS, CDR2 YFSETQ. V was pared by 0 bases and J by 4 bases, with 16 bases between. In DNA, the CDR3 is TGCGCCAGCAGCTTGGTTTCTCAGGGGTTAGGCACTGAAGCTTTCTTT. Its protein is CASSLVSQGLGTEAFF.

This chain links TRBV5-1 with TRBJ1-3; no firm D call. The CDR3 loop spans 17 amino acids. Germline values: CDR1 SGHRS, CDR2 YFSETQ. The V gene lost 0 bases and the J gene lost 0 bases, with 13 bases spanning the gap. The chain's CDR3 is CASSLAGIRLSGNTIYF. CDR3 bases: TGCGCCAGCAGCTTGGCCGGGATTCGTCTCTCTGGAAACACCATATATTTT.

In its sample, this clone was seen once. The V and J genes are TRBV14 and TRBJ1-5; no clear D gene. This CDR3 is 13 amino acids long. Germline lookup yields CDR1 SGHDN and CDR2 FVKESK. Trimming stripped 2 bases from V and 2 bases from J, with 4 bases between. CDR3 DNA: TGTGCCAGCAGCCAAAGTGGCAATCAGCCCCAGCATTTT. It translates to CASSQSGNQPQHF.

The V gene is TRBV30, the J gene TRBJ1-5; D gene unclear. There are 12 residues in the CDR3. The V end lost 7 bases, the J end lost 1 base, and 8 bases lay between the germline ends. The germline V gene encodes CDR1 GTSNPN and CDR2 SVGIG (reference sequence). In DNA form, the CDR3 reads TGTGCCTTCGACATAAGCAATCAGCCCCAGCATTTT. Its protein product is CAFDISNQPQHF. The variable domain in full, completed from reference TRBV30 and TRBJ1-5, reads SQTIHQWPATLVQPVGSPLSLECTVEGTSNPNLYWYRQAAGRGLQLLFYSVGIGQISSEVPQNLSASRPQDRQFILSSKKLLLSDSGFYLCAFDISNQPQHFGDGTRLSIL.

CDR3: CSVETWTGANTGELFF. In DNA form, the CDR3 reads TGCAGCGTTGAAACCTGGACAGGGGCGAACACCGGGGAGCTGTTTTTT. V and J are TRBV29-1 and TRBJ2-2, with 9 bases identical to TRBD1. The germline V gene encodes CDR1 SQVTM and CDR2 ANQGSEA. This CDR3 is 16 amino acids long. The J segment lost 0 bases and the V segment lost 2 bases, leaving 4 bases of the junction unmatched.

This clone was seen just once. The chain has TRBV5-4 and TRBJ2-4; no reliable D call. This CDR3 region has 15 residues. V gave up 4 bases and J gave up 11 bases, with 22 bases separating them. CDR1 SGHNT and CDR2 YYREEE come from the germline V gene (reference sequence). The CDR3 loop reads CASSPLGGRGVVQYF. The DNA for the CDR3 is TGTGCCAGCAGCCCCCTGGGCGGCAGAGGAGTGGTTCAGTACTTC. The full variable domain, in which reference TRBV5-4 and TRBJ2-4 provide the parts outside the CDR3, is ETGVTQSPTHLIKTRGQQVTLRCSSQSGHNTVSWYQQALGQGPQFIFQYYREEENGRGNFPPRFSGLQFPNYSSELNVNALELDDSALYLCASSPLGGRGVVQYFGAGTRLSVL.

This clone has just a few counts. The V and J genes are TRBV11-1 and TRBJ2-2; D remains unclear. V lost 3 bases, J lost 2 bases, and 10 bases lay in between. The CDR3 contains 15 residues. CDR1 and CDR2 (germline): SGHAT, FQDESV (reference sequence). The CDR3: CASSFLSSNTGELFF. DNA of the CDR3: TGTGCCAGCAGCTTTCTTAGCTCTAACACCGGGGAGCTGTTTTTT. The full variable domain, in which reference TRBV11-1 and TRBJ2-2 provide the parts outside the CDR3, is EAEVAQSPRYKITEKSQAVAFWCDPISGHATLYWYRQILGQGPELLVQFQDESVVDDSQLPKDRFSAERLKGVDSTLKIQPAELGDSAMYLCASSFLSSNTGELFFGEGSRLTVL.

The V call is TRBV7-3, the J call TRBJ2-7; 8 bases line up with TRBD2. The length of the CDR3 is 14 residues. Germline V lookup: CDR1 SGHTA, CDR2 FQGTGA. Trimming at V came to 1 base and at J to 7 bases, leaving 6 bases not matched to a gene. The CDR3 bases are TGTGCCAGCAGCTTAAGAGCGGGAGCGGGGGAGCAGTACTTC. This sequence encodes CASSLRAGAGEQYF.

This chain uses TRBV6-5 with TRBJ2-7; 8 bases map to TRBD2. The germline V gene has CDR1 MNHEY and CDR2 SVGAGI. J was trimmed by 4 bases and V by 5 bases; bases with no gene match: 10. CDR3 length: 15 amino acids. The CDR3 loop reads CASSTRGSGGYEQYF. CDR3 DNA sequence: TGTGCCAGCAGTACCCGAGGGAGCGGGGGATACGAGCAGTACTTC.

The rearrangement links TRBV7-9 to TRBJ2-4; 10 bases align to TRBD2. The junction had 6 bases not matched to a gene; V was cut back by 4 bases and J by 6 bases. The CDR3 is 15 residues long. The germline gives CDR1 SEHNR, CDR2 FQNEAQ (reference sequence). The CDR3 DNA reads as TGTGCCAGCAGCTCTAGCGGGAGTTTCGGAAACATTCAGTACTTC. Translating gives CASSSSGSFGNIQYF.

This chain joins TRBV5-4 and TRBJ2-3; D uncertain. Trimming cost V 1 base and J 4 bases, with 16 bases left between them. This CDR3 spans 16 amino acids. Germline CDR1 reads SGHNT; CDR2 reads YYREEE (reference sequence). As DNA, the CDR3 is TGTGCCAGCAGCTTGCCCTCGCCCCGACCACCAGATACGCAGTATTTT. It codes for CASSLPSPRPPDTQYF. The complete variable domain, with remaining parts taken from reference TRBV5-4 and TRBJ2-3, reads ETGVTQSPTHLIKTRGQQVTLRCSSQSGHNTVSWYQQALGQGPQFIFQYYREEENGRGNFPPRFSGLQFPNYSSELNVNALELDDSALYLCASSLPSPRPPDTQYFGPGTRLTVL.

This chain links TRBV30 with TRBJ2-7, with no clear D. There are 15 residues in the CDR3. V gave up 2 bases and J gave up 2 bases, with 16 bases separating them. Germline values: CDR1 GTSNPN, CDR2 SVGIG (reference sequence). The CDR3 reads CAWSSYTGSPYEQYF. CDR3 in DNA: TGTGCCTGGAGTTCCTACACGGGCAGTCCCTACGAGCAGTACTTC.

The rearrangement uses TRBV11-1 and TRBJ2-2, with D tentatively TRBD2 (5 bases). The CDR3 totals 14 residues. The V gene's germline CDR1 is SGHAT and CDR2 FQDESV (reference sequence). V was pared by 4 bases and J by 4 bases, with 10 bases between. CDR3 in amino acids: CASSSGYSTGELFF. CDR3 coding DNA: TGTGCCAGCAGCTCGGGGTATTCCACCGGGGAGCTGTTTTTT.

Notes on this clone: In the same sample, other DNA sequences code for this CDR3. CDR3 nucleotide sequence: TGCGCCAGCAGCCGGGGACTAGCGGGAGTAGCAGATACGCAGTATTTT. As protein: CASSRGLAGVADTQYF. The chain joins TRBV4-3 to TRBJ2-3; TRBD2 aligns across 14 bases. The CDR3 sequence is 16 residues long. Germline CDR1 is LGHNA and CDR2 is YSLEER. V was pared by 4 bases and J by 4 bases, with 4 bases of the junction left unmatched.

This clone was detected once. The chain joins TRBV5-1 to TRBJ1-2; 7 bases are shared with TRBD1. Trimming at V came to 0 bases and at J to 7 bases, leaving 9 bases not matched to a gene. The CDR3 extends over 15 amino acids. The germline V gene encodes CDR1 SGHRS and CDR2 YFSETQ. The CDR3 region has the DNA TGCGCCAGCAGCTTGGCAGCCGGGACAGCTGGTGGCTACACCTTC. It codes for CASSLAAGTAGGYTF.

The chain is built from TRBV7-9 and TRBJ1-2; 8 bases match TRBD1. This CDR3 contains 14 residues. Per the germline V gene, CDR1 is SEHNR and CDR2 is FQNEAQ (reference sequence). V dropped 5 bases and J dropped 2; count of bases not matched to a gene: 4. CDR3 in DNA: TGTGCCAGCAGCCCAGGGGGCAACAACTATGGCTACACCTTC. It specifies CASSPGGNNYGYTF. Based on the CDR3 plus reference TRBV7-9 and TRBJ1-2, the full variable domain is DTGVSQNPRHKITKRGQNVTFRCDPISEHNRLYWYRQTLGQGPEFLTYFQNEAQLEKSRLLSDRFSAERPKGSFSTLEIQRTEQGDSAMYLCASSPGGNNYGYTFGSGTRLTVV.

V is TRBV4-2 and J is TRBJ2-5; 10 bases are shared with TRBD2. Germline V gene data show CDR1 as LGHNA and CDR2 as YNFKEQ. CDR3 length: 17 residues. The V segment lost 0 bases and the J segment 7 bases; nucleotides outside the gene matches: 11. The CDR3, as DNA: TGTGCCAGCAGCCAAGACATCCTAGCGGGAGCCCCAGGGACCCAGTACTTC. Translated: CASSQDILAGAPGTQYF.

This chain connects TRBV18 to TRBJ2-1; D possibly corresponds to TRBD2 (6 bases). V dropped 2 bases and J dropped 7 bases, with 12 bases sitting between them. Per germline, CDR1 KGHSH and CDR2 LQKENI. The CDR3 sequence is 14 residues long. The CDR3 DNA is TGTGCCAGCTCACCAGACAGAGCGGGTAATGAGCAGTTCTTC. It specifies CASSPDRAGNEQFF. The complete variable domain, with remaining parts taken from reference TRBV18 and TRBJ2-1, reads NAGVMQNPRHLVRRRGQEARLRCSPMKGHSHVYWYRQLPEEGLKFMVYLQKENIIDESGMPKERFSAEFPKEGPSILRIQQVVRGDSAAYFCASSPDRAGNEQFFGPGTRLTVL.

The genes are TRBV6-6 and TRBJ1-5; no clear D gene. V dropped 2 bases and J dropped 5 bases, with 7 bases sitting between them. The CDR3 has 13 residues. The germline V gene encodes CDR1 MNHNY and CDR2 SVGAGI (reference sequence). The CDR3 loop is CASSYEGHQPQHF. In nucleotides, the CDR3 is TGTGCCAGCAGTTACGAAGGGCATCAGCCCCAGCATTTT.

The V call is TRBV27, the J call TRBJ1-2; D gene uncertain. The CDR3 has 14 amino acids. The germline V gene encodes CDR1 MNHEY and CDR2 SMNVEV (reference sequence). V was pared by 6 bases and J by 2 bases, with 13 bases between. The CDR3: CASRKAAENYGYTF. The CDR3 region has the DNA TGTGCCAGCAGAAAAGCTGCGGAGAACTATGGCTACACCTTC.

The chain uses TRBV7-9 and TRBJ1-1; D gene unclear. The CDR3 is made up of 13 amino acids. V was clipped by 2 bases and J by 1 base, with 5 bases between them. The germline gives CDR1 SEHNR, CDR2 FQNEAQ (reference sequence). The CDR3 region has the DNA TGTGCCAGCAGCTTACTGGGGAACACTGAAGCTTTCTTT. Translating it yields CASSLLGNTEAFF.

J is TRBJ1-4 and V is TRBV11-1; no firm D call. Germline CDR1 is SGHAT and CDR2 is FQDESV (reference sequence). This CDR3 spans 14 amino acids. The ends were cut back, 5 bases at V and 7 bases at J, with 14 bases in the middle. This chain's CDR3 is CASSIGSLAEKLFF. As DNA, the CDR3 is TGTGCCAGCAGCATCGGGAGTTTGGCTGAAAAACTGTTTTTT.

This chain links TRBV7-2 with TRBJ2-3; no clear D gene. The CDR3 runs to 14 residues. The germline CDR1 and CDR2 sequences are SGHTA and FQGNSA. Deletions cut 4 bases from V and 2 bases from J, with 10 bases between. This CDR3 is CASSWTSNTDTQYF. In DNA form, the CDR3 reads TGTGCCAGCAGCTGGACGAGTAACACAGATACGCAGTATTTT.

This chain connects TRBV21-1 to TRBJ1-1; TRBD1 is the table's D call and was not checked against the DNA. TRBV21-1 is given as a pseudogene. The CDR3 is 14 amino acids. The CDR3 region is CASSKSGPNTEAFF. DNA of the CDR3: TGTGCCAGCAGCAAGTCAGGGCCGAACACTGAAGCTTTCTTT.

The chain has TRBV5-4 and TRBJ2-5; 7 bases are a match to TRBD2. Germline-derived CDR1 and CDR2 are SGHNT and YYREEE (reference sequence). After removal of 1 base from V and 5 bases from J, the junction contained 8 bases not matched to a gene. The CDR3 has 15 residues. CDR3 bases: TGTGCCAGCAGCTTGTCATTCGGGAGGCTGGAGACCCAGTACTTC. This encodes CASSLSFGRLETQYF.